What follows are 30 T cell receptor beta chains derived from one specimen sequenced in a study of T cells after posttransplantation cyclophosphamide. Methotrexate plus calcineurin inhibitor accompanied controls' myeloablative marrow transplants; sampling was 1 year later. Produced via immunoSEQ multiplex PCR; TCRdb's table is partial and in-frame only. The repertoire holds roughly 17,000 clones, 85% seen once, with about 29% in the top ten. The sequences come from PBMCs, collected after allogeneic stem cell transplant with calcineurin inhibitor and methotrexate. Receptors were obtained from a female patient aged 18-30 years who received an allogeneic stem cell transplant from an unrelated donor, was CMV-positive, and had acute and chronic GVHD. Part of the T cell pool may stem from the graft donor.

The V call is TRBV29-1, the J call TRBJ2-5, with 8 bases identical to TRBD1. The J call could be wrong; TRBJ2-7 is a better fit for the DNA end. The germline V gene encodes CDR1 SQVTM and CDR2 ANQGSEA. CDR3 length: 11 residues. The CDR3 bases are TGCAGCGGTATCACAGGGGGCGAGCAGTACTTC. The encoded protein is CSGITGGEQYF.

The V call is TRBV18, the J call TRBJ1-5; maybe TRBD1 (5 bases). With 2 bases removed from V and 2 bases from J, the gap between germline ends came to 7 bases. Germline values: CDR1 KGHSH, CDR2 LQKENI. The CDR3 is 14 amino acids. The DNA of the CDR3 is TGTGCCAGCTCACCAGGGGGGGGCAATCAGCCCCAGCATTTT. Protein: CASSPGGGNQPQHF.

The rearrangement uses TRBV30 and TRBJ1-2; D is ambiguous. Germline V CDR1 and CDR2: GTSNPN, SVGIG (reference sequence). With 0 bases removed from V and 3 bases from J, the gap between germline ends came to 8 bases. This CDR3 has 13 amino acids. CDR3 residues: CAWSVVRDYGYTF. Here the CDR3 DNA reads TGTGCCTGGAGTGTTGTTCGGGACTATGGCTACACCTTC.

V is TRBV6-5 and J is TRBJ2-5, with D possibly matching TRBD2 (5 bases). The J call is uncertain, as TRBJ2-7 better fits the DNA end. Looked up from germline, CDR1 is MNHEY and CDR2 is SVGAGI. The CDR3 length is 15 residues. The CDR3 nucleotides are TGTGCCAGCAGTTACTCGAGAGGGTCTGGGTACGAGCAGTACTTC. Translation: CASSYSRGSGYEQYF.

CDR3 nucleotides: TGTGCCACCAGCGGGGGACTAGCGCGCTTCACAGATACGCAGTATTTT. Its protein is CATSGGLARFTDTQYF. The rearrangement joins TRBV15 to TRBJ2-3; 10 bases fit TRBD2. The junction had 7 bases not matched to a gene; V was cut back by 5 bases and J by 2 bases. The length of the CDR3 is 16 residues. CDR1 and CDR2 (germline): LNHNV, YYDKDF (reference sequence). Full variable domain (missing parts from reference TRBV15 and TRBJ2-3): DAMVIQNPRYQVTQFGKPVTLSCSQTLNHNVMYWYQQKSSQAPKLLFHYYDKDFNNEADTPDNFQSRRPNTSFCFLDIRSPGLGDTAMYLCATSGGLARFTDTQYFGPGTRLTVL.

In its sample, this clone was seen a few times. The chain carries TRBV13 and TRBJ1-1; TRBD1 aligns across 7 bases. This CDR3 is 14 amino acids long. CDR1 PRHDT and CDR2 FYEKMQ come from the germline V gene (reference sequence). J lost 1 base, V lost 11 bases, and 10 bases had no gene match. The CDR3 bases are TGTGCCGCTCACCGGGACAGCGCGAACACTGAAGCTTTCTTT. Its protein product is CAAHRDSANTEAFF.

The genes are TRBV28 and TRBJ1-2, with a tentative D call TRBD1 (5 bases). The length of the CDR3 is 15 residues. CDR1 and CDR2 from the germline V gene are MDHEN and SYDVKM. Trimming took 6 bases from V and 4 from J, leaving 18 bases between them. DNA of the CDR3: TGTGCCAGCAGCGGCGGCGGGGGTTTGTCCTATGGCTACACCTTC. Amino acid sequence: CASSGGGGLSYGYTF.

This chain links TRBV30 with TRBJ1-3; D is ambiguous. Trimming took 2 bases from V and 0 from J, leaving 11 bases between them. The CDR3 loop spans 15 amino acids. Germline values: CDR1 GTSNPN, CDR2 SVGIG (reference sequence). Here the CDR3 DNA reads TGTGCCTGGAGTACCTCGGGGTCCTCTGGAAACACCATATATTTT. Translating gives CAWSTSGSSGNTIYF.

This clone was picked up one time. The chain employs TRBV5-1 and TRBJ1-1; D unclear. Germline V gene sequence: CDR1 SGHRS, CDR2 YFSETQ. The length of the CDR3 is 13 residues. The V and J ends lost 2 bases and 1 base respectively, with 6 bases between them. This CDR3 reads CASSLTRNTEAFF. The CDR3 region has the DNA TGCGCCAGCAGCTTAACACGGAACACTGAAGCTTTCTTT.

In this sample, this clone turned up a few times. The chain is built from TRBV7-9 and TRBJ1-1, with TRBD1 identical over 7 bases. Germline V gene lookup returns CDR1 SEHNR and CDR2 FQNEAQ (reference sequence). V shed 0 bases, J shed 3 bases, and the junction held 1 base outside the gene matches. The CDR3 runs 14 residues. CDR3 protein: CASSLAGTDTEAFF. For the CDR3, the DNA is TGTGCCAGCAGCTTAGCAGGGACAGACACTGAAGCTTTCTTT.

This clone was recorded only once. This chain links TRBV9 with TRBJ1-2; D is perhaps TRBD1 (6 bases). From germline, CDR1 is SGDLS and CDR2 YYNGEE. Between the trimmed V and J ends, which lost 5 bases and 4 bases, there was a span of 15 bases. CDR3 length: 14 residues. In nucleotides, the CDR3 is TGTGCCAGCAGGAGGGAGGGGGTTGGCTATGGCTACACCTTC. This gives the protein CASRREGVGYGYTF.

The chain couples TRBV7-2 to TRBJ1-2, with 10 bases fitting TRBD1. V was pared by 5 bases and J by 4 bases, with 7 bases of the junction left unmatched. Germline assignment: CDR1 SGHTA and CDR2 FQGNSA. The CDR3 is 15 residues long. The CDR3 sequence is CASSIRQGATYGYTF. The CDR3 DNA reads TGTGCCAGCAGCATTAGACAGGGGGCCACCTATGGCTACACCTTC.

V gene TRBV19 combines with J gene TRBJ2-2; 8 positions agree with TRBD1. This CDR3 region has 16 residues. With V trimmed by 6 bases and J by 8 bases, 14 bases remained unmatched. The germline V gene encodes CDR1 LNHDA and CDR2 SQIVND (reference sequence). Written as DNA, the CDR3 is TGTGCCAGTAGGTACAGTTGGACAGGGTTAGAAGGGGAGCTGTTTTTT. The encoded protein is CASRYSWTGLEGELFF.

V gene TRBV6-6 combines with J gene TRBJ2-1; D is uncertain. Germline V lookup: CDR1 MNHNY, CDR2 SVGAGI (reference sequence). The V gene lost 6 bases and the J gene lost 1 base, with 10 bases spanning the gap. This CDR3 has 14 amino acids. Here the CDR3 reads CASSVPQSYNEQFF. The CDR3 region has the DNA TGTGCCAGCAGCGTCCCACAGTCCTACAATGAGCAGTTCTTC.

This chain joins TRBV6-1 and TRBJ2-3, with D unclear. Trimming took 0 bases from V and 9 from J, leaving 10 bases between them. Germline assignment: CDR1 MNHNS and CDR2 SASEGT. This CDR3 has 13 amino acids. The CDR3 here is CASSEAARKTQYF. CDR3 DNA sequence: TGTGCCAGCAGTGAAGCCGCGAGAAAAACGCAGTATTTT.

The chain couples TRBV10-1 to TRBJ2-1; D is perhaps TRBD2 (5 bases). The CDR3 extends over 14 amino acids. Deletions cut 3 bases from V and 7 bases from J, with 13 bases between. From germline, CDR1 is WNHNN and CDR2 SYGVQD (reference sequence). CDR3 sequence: CASSETGDGNEQFF. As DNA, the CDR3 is TGCGCCAGCAGTGAAACCGGGGATGGTAATGAGCAGTTCTTC.

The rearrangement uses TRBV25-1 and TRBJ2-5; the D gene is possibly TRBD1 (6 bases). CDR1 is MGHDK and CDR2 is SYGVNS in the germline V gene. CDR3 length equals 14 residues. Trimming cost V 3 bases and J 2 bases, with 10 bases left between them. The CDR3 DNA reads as TGTGCCAGCAGTGATTCACAGGGACAAGAGACCCAGTACTTC. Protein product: CASSDSQGQETQYF. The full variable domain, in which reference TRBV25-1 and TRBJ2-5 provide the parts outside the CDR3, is EADIYQTPRYLVIGTGKKITLECSQTMGHDKMYWYQQDPGMELHLIHYSYGVNSTEKGDLSSESTVSRIRTEHFPLTLESARPSHTSQYLCASSDSQGQETQYFGPGTRLLVL.

The DNA of the CDR3 is TGTGCCAGCAGTTGGGGACAGTCCAACGAGCAGTACTTC. Translating it yields CASSWGQSNEQYF. The V gene is TRBV27, the J gene TRBJ2-7; 7 bases are shared with TRBD1. This CDR3 is built from 13 residues. Germline V gene data show CDR1 as MNHEY and CDR2 as SMNVEV (reference sequence). The V segment lost 4 bases and the J segment 5 bases; nucleotides outside the gene matches: 5.

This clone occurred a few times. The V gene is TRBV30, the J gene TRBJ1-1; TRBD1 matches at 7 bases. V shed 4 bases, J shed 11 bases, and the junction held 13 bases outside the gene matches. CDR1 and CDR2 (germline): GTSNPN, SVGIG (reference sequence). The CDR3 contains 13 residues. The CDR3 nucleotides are TGTGCCTGGATGGGGGCCAGGGACAGTCGGGCTTTCTTT. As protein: CAWMGARDSRAFF.

CDR3 sequence: CASSKRQGVNGETPSGANVLTF. The CDR3 DNA sequence: TGCGCCAGCAGCAAAAGACAGGGGGTTAATGGGGAAACACCATCTGGGGCCAACGTCCTGACTTTC. The chain links TRBV5-1 to TRBJ2-6, with TRBD1 matching over 9 bases. Germline lookup yields CDR1 SGHRS and CDR2 YFSETQ. V lost 4 bases to trimming and J lost 1 base; unmatched junction nucleotides: 21. The CDR3 has 22 residues.

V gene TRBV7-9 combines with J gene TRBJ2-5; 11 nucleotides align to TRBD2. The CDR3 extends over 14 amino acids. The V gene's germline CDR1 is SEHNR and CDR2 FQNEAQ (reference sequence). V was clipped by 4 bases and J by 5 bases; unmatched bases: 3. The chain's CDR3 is CASSWLAGGETQYF. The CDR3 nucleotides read TGTGCCAGCAGCTGGCTAGCGGGGGGCGAGACCCAGTACTTC.

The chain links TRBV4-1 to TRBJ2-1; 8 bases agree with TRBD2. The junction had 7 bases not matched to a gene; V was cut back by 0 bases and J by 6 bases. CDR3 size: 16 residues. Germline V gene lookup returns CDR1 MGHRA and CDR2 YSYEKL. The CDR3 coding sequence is TGCGCCAGCAGCCAAGACGAGCGGGAGAAAGGCAATGAGCAGTTCTTC. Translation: CASSQDEREKGNEQFF.

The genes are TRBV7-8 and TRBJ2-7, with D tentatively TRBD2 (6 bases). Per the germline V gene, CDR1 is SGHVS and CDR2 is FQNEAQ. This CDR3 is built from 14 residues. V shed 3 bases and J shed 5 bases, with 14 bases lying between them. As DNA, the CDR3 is TGTGCCAGCAGCTTGCGGCTAGCGAGCCACGAGCAGTACTTC. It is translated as CASSLRLASHEQYF. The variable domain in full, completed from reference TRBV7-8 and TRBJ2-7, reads GAGVSQSPRYKVAKRGQDVALRCDPISGHVSLFWYQQALGQGPEFLTYFQNEAQLDKSGLPSDRFFAERPEGSVSTLKIQRTQQEDSAVYLCASSLRLASHEQYFGPGTRLTVT.

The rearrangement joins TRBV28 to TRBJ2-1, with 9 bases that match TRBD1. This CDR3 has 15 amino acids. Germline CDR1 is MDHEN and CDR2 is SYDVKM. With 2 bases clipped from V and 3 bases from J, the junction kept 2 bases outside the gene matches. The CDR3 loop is CASSLRQGGYNEQFF. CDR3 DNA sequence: TGTGCCAGCAGTTTACGACAGGGGGGCTACAATGAGCAGTTCTTC. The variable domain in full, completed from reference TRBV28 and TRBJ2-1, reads DVKVTQSSRYLVKRTGEKVFLECVQDMDHENMFWYRQDPGLGLRLIYFSYDVKMKEKGDIPEGYSVSREKKERFSLILESASTNQTSMYLCASSLRQGGYNEQFFGPGTRLTVL.

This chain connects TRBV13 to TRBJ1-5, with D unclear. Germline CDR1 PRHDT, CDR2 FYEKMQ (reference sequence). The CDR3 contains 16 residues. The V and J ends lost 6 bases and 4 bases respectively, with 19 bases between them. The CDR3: CASRFGRGVKNQPQHF. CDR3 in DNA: TGTGCCAGCAGGTTCGGTCGCGGGGTTAAGAATCAGCCCCAGCATTTT. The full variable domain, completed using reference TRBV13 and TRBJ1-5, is AAGVIQSPRHLIKEKRETATLKCYPIPRHDTVYWYQQGPGQDPQFLISFYEKMQSDKGSIPDRFSAQQFSDYHSELNMSSLELGDSALYFCASRFGRGVKNQPQHFGDGTRLSIL.

CDR3: CASSLFVAKNIQYF. As DNA, the CDR3 is TGTGCCAGCAGTTTATTCGTAGCCAAAAACATTCAGTACTTC. The chain uses TRBV28 and TRBJ2-4; D is unclear. The germline V and J ends were trimmed by 1 base and 0 bases, with 4 bases remaining between them. Germline-derived CDR1 and CDR2 are MDHEN and SYDVKM. This CDR3 is 14 amino acids long.

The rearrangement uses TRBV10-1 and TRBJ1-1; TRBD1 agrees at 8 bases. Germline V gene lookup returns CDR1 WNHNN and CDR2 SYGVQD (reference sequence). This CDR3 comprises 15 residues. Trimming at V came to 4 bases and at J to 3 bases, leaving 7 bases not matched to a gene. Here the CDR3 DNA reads TGCGCCAGCAGTGTGTCAGGGGGCCGGTACACTGAAGCTTTCTTT. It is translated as CASSVSGGRYTEAFF.

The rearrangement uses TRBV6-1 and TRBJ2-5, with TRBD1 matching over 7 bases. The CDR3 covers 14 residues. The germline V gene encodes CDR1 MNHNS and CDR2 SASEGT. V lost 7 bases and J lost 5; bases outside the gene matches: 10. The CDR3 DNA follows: TGTGCCAGCATGGACAAGGGGACAGATGAGACCCAGTACTTC. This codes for CASMDKGTDETQYF.

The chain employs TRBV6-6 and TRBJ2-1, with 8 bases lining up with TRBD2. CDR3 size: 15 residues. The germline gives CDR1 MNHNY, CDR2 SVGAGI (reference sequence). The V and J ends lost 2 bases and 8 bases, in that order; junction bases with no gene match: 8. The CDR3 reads CASSYGASGFDEQFF. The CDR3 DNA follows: TGTGCCAGCAGTTACGGGGCTAGCGGGTTCGATGAGCAGTTCTTC.

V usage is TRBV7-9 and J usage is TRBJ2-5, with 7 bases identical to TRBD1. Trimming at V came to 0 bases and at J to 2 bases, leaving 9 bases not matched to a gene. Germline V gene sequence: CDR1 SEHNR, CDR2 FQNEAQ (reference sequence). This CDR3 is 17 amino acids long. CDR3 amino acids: CASSLAPPGTDQETQYF. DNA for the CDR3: TGTGCCAGCAGCTTAGCGCCCCCCGGGACAGATCAAGAGACCCAGTACTTC. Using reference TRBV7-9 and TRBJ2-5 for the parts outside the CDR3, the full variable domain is DTGVSQNPRHKITKRGQNVTFRCDPISEHNRLYWYRQTLGQGPEFLTYFQNEAQLEKSRLLSDRFSAERPKGSFSTLEIQRTEQGDSAMYLCASSLAPPGTDQETQYFGPGTRLLVL.